This T cell receptor beta chain was identified in a study of OX40 agonist ivuxolimab in advanced cancers. V lost 5 bases to trimming and J lost 8 bases, with 14 bases between them. From germline, CDR1 is SGHAT and CDR2 FQNNGV. This CDR3 has 13 amino acids. The method was immunoSEQ multiplex PCR; TCRdb's version includes in-frame clones alone and lacks a portion of them. The table includes roughly 38,000 clones, around nine tenths detected once. This clone was seen just once. This chain uses TRBV11-2 with TRBJ2-3; D remains ambiguous. This specimen was CD4+ or CD8+ T cells sorted from blood, taken in a trial of the OX40 agonist ivuxolimab. This receptor was taken from an adult with an advanced solid tumor such as melanoma, head and neck, liver or kidney cancer. CDR3 region: CASSPQVSGTQYF. CDR3 in DNA: TGTGCCAGCAGCCCCCAAGTTTCGGGTACGCAGTATTTT.